This T cell receptor beta chain originates from a study of blood T cell repertoires in COVID-19 (dated by TCRdb to the early 2020s). With respect to the entire study: Collaborator samples came from the United States, Italy and Spain and covered acute and convalescent phases of COVID-19. The repertoires were released in a freely available public database meant as a resource for research on the immune response to SARS-CoV-2. Subjects who had been exposed to COVID-19, were actively infected with it, or had recovered from it provided the deeply sampled blood TCRbeta repertoires that made up the dataset. Samples came from the ongoing ImmuneRACE study (first 160 participants) plus 1,254 subjects from 6 global collaborators. Where HLA class I and class II types were available, the types were taken from metadata supplied by the sample provider, not from assay-based typing. A de-identified subject ID, COVID-19 status, age in years and sex were almost always included in the sample metadata. The prospective study material was composed of cDNA or gDNA derived from T cells, B-cell-depleted T cells, or PBMCs.

From a lookup of the germline V gene, CDR1 and CDR2 are SNHLY and FYNNEI. Trimming takes 3 bases from V and 2 bases from J, and the germline ends sit 4 bases apart. The CDR3 runs 12 amino acids, cysteine and phenylalanine included. Only the CDR3 DNA is retained, 36 bases long and in frame from the first base. TCRbeta CDR3 regions were amplified from genomic DNA using the immunoSEQ Assay, a bias-controlled multiplex PCR. The study's own analysis went as follows. Within the assay, amplification of reference gene primers was used to estimate how many nucleated cells each sample contained. To quantify the absolute abundance of each unique TCRbeta CDR3 rearrangement, sequence reads were collapsed and filtered. For each sample, productive Simpson clonality was calculated as the square root of Simpson's diversity index over productive rearrangements. The source is immuneACCESS, and TCRdb retained only in-frame sequences with V and J called. Part of the clones is not carried over; for the studies checked, unresolved V genes explain less than half of this, and the remainder is unexplained. Clone size and V and J calls were adopted from that table, with D and trimming inferred from the DNA. The table for this sample lists about 210,000 clones; around 88% of them were counted only once. 2.5% to 3.5% of the sample is held by the ten biggest clonotypes.

The collaborating institutions used their own protocols to collect whole blood in K2EDTA tubes. Collaborator samples were shipped for TCRbeta analysis as frozen whole blood, isolated PBMCs, or DNA extracted from either sample type. With regard to this clone: Its specific antigen is unknown. The record has no base qualities; no much larger clone is one base away.

The paper as a whole reports these results and caveats: The amount of clinical and demographic metadata varied by source and participant and was provided uncurated.

Sequenced: peripheral blood. This sequence uses TRBV2 and TRBJ1-2, with the D gene not clear enough to name. This TCR came from a man aged 50-59 years with active or convalescent COVID-19. CDR3 loop: CASSDRNYGYTF. The DNA sequence is as follows: TGTGCCAGCAGTGACAGGAACTATGGCTACACCTTC.